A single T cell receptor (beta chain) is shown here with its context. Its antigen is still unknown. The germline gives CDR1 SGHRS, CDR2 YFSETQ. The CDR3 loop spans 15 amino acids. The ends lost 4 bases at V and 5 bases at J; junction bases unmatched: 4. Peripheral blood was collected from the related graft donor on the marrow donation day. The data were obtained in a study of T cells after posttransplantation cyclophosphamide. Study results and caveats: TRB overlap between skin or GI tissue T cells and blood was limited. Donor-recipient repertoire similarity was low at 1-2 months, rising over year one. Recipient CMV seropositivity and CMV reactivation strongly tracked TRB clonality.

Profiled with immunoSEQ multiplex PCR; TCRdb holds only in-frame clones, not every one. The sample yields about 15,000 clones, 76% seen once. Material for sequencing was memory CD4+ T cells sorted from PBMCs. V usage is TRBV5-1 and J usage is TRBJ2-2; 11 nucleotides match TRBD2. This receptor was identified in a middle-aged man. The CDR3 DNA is TGCGCCAGCAGCCTAGCGGGAGGACGGACCGGGGAGCTGTTTTTT. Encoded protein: CASSLAGGRTGELFF.